These 21 T cell receptor beta chains share one sample of origin, sequenced in a study of identical twins. TCRdb re-derived calls from the 5' RACE reads in MiXCR, one entry per CDR3 protein. The sample has roughly 200,000 distinct CDR3 sequences, about 15% seen once. This same sample was also part of a study on T cells expressing NK-cell markers.

Sequenced input: CD8+ T cells sorted from blood. All receptors derive from a woman under 30 in good health.

This clonotype was recorded a few times. The chain has TRBV27 and TRBJ1-1, with 8 bases fitting TRBD1. With V trimmed by 3 bases and J by 1 base, 4 bases remained unmatched. CDR1 and CDR2 from the germline V gene are MNHEY and SMNVEV (reference sequence). CDR3 length: 15 residues. The CDR3 reads CASSFRGTGNTEAFF. The CDR3 DNA is TGTGCCAGCAGTTTTCGTGGGACAGGGAACACTGAAGCTTTCTTT.

At least ten counts were recorded for this clonotype. The chain joins TRBV18 to TRBJ1-6, with D perhaps matching TRBD1 (6 bases). CDR1 and CDR2 from the germline V gene are KGHSH and LQKENI. V lost 3 bases, J lost 1 base, and 13 bases lay in between. The CDR3 consists of 17 residues. CDR3 nucleotide sequence: TGTGCCAGCTCACCGCAACCAGGGGAATCCTATAATTCACCCCTCCACTTT. Amino acid sequence: CASSPQPGESYNSPLHF.

This sequence joins TRBV7-6 and TRBJ2-1; 10 bases agree with TRBD2. Germline V gene lookup returns CDR1 SGHVS and CDR2 FNYEAQ. V lost 2 bases, J lost 0 bases, and 4 bases stayed unmatched. The CDR3 sequence is 17 residues long. The CDR3 sequence: CASSLLGLASSYNEQFF. Here the CDR3 DNA reads TGTGCCAGCAGCTTACTGGGACTAGCGAGCTCCTACAATGAGCAGTTCTTC.

This chain connects TRBV10-2 to TRBJ2-2; D may be TRBD2 (7 bases). The CDR3 runs 16 residues. The V end was cut by 10 bases, the J end by 2 bases, with 20 bases between. Germline V gene data show CDR1 as WSHSY and CDR2 as SAAADI. CDR3 loop: CATPRGGGLNTGELFF. The DNA for the CDR3 is TGCGCCACCCCACGAGGCGGGGGCCTAAACACCGGGGAGCTGTTTTTT.

This clonotype came up a few times. The chain carries TRBV13 and TRBJ2-7, with 12 bases identical to TRBD2. V shed 5 bases and J 7 bases; nucleotides not matched to a gene: 9. Germline values: CDR1 PRHDT, CDR2 FYEKMQ (reference sequence). The CDR3 contains 15 residues. Written as DNA, the CDR3 is TGTGCCAGCAGCCTTCCTAGCGGGGGGGCGAGAGAGCAGTACTTC. Its protein is CASSLPSGGAREQYF.

This clonotype was counted only a few times. The V call is TRBV6-2 or TRBV6-3, the J call TRBJ2-2; 7 positions match TRBD1. Germline loops: CDR1 MNHEY, CDR2 SVGEGT. V trimming: 2 bases; J trimming: 8 bases; junction bases outside the gene matches: 5. The CDR3 spans 14 residues. CDR3: CASSYDRAAGELFF. The CDR3 nucleotides read TGTGCCAGCAGTTACGACAGGGCGGCAGGGGAGCTGTTTTTT.

V is TRBV18 and J is TRBJ2-6, with TRBD2 matching over 8 bases. The V gene's germline CDR1 is KGHSH and CDR2 LQKENI. This CDR3 is built from 15 residues. V lost 6 bases and J lost 2; bases outside the gene matches: 3. The CDR3 bases are TGTGCCAGCTCGCCCGGGGGGGCTGGGGCCAACGTCCTGACTTTC. This codes for CASSPGGAGANVLTF.

The genes are TRBV6-5 and TRBJ2-7; TRBD1 agrees at 9 bases. Trimming took 2 bases from V and 4 from J; bases not matched to a gene: 3. The V gene's germline CDR1 is MNHEY and CDR2 SVGAGI. The CDR3 runs 14 residues. The DNA of the CDR3 is TGTGCCAGCAGTTACCGGGACAGGGTATACGAGCAGTACTTC. It is translated as CASSYRDRVYEQYF.

This chain connects TRBV5-1 to TRBJ2-7, with a possible D match to TRBD1 (6 bases). Germline assignment: CDR1 SGHRS and CDR2 YFSETQ. V shed 2 bases and J shed 5 bases, with 14 bases lying between them. The CDR3 is 14 residues long. The CDR3 loop reads CASSFYRERNEQYF. CDR3 nucleotides: TGCGCCAGCAGCTTCTACAGGGAAAGAAACGAGCAGTACTTC.

J is TRBJ2-7 and V is TRBV2, with TRBD1 matching 9 bases. The CDR3 length is 12 residues. The V segment lost 10 bases and the J segment 3 bases; nucleotides outside the gene matches: 4. Germline V CDR1 and CDR2: SNHLY, FYNNEI. CDR3 loop: CATRTGVYEQYF. CDR3 sequence (DNA): TGTGCCACCCGGACAGGGGTCTACGAGCAGTACTTC.

Only a few counts were recorded for this clonotype. This sequence joins TRBV5-6 and TRBJ2-7; no clear D. Trimming removed 4 bases from V and 5 bases from J, with 10 bases in between. CDR1 and CDR2 (germline): SGHDT, YYEEEE. The length of the CDR3 is 12 residues. Here the CDR3 DNA reads TGTGCCAGCAGCATTCAGGCGAACGAGCAGTACTTC. Translating it yields CASSIQANEQYF.

This clonotype has a count of ten or more. This chain uses TRBV6-1 with TRBJ2-4; 7 positions agree with TRBD2. J was trimmed by 2 bases and V by 7 bases; bases with no gene match: 14. Germline V gene data show CDR1 as MNHNS and CDR2 as SASEGT. The CDR3 has 17 amino acids. The DNA of the CDR3 is TGTGCCAGCACCCCGAAGCCTAGCGGAGTCACCAAAAACATTCAGTACTTC. Its protein is CASTPKPSGVTKNIQYF.

V usage is TRBV3-1 and J usage is TRBJ1-6; D uncertain. Trimming removed 4 bases at V and 10 bases at J, with 17 bases between. This CDR3 region has 15 residues. Germline CDR1 is LGHDT and CDR2 is YNNKEL (reference sequence). CDR3 region: CASSPDFLIRSPLHF. The CDR3 nucleotides read TGTGCCAGCAGCCCGGACTTCCTTATTCGATCACCCCTCCACTTT.

V and J are TRBV2 and TRBJ2-3, with D unclear. Trimming left V 3 bases short and J 10 bases short, with 5 bases between. This CDR3 is built from 10 residues. The germline V gene has CDR1 SNHLY and CDR2 FYNNEI. CDR3 sequence: CASSDSPQYF. CDR3 DNA sequence: TGTGCCAGCAGTGACTCTCCGCAGTATTTT.

This clonotype was counted only a few times. The CDR3 is CASRFPSGASYEQYF. CDR3 bases: TGTGCCAGCAGATTTCCTAGCGGGGCTTCCTACGAGCAGTACTTC. The chain is built from TRBV6-1 and TRBJ2-7; 9 positions match TRBD2. The CDR3 is 15 residues long. Trimming took 6 bases from V and 1 from J; bases not matched to a gene: 7. Germline V gene data show CDR1 as MNHNS and CDR2 as SASEGT.

This clonotype was counted only a few times. The V call is TRBV27, the J call TRBJ1-2; D is undetermined. V was shortened by 6 bases and J by 3 bases, with 14 bases between the two germline ends. This CDR3 contains 14 residues. The V gene's germline CDR1 is MNHEY and CDR2 SMNVEV (reference sequence). CDR3 DNA sequence: TGTGCCAGCAGCCCCCAGAGCGGACACTATGGCTACACCTTC. It codes for CASSPQSGHYGYTF.

This chain uses TRBV4-3 with TRBJ2-7, with 9 bases that match TRBD1. The CDR3 has 14 amino acids. V shed 2 bases and J 3 bases; nucleotides not matched to a gene: 2. The V gene's germline CDR1 is LGHNA and CDR2 YSLEER. The CDR3 nucleotides read TGCGCCAGCAGCCAACGGACAGGGGTCTACGAGCAGTACTTC. Translating it yields CASSQRTGVYEQYF.

This clonotype was observed a few times. J is TRBJ2-7 and V is TRBV12-3 or TRBV12-4; D uncertain. This CDR3 has 14 amino acids. V lost 4 bases and J lost 2, with 12 bases in between. The CDR3 DNA is TGTGCCAGCAGTTGGGCTGAACAAGCCTACGAGCAGTACTTC. Residues: CASSWAEQAYEQYF.

In its sample, this clonotype was seen a few times. The chain carries TRBV2 and TRBJ2-3, with D unclear. The CDR3 runs 15 residues. Per germline, CDR1 SNHLY and CDR2 FYNNEI. Trimming removed 6 bases from V and 3 bases from J, with 16 bases in between. The CDR3 region is CASRTLEFETDTQYF. The CDR3 bases are TGTGCCAGCAGGACCCTAGAATTTGAGACAGATACGCAGTATTTT.

The V call is TRBV7-9, the J call TRBJ2-3, with TRBD1 as a possible D gene (6 bases). Germline lookup yields CDR1 SEHNR and CDR2 FQNEAQ (reference sequence). The length of the CDR3 is 14 residues. Trimming left V 5 bases short and J 6 bases short, with 15 bases between. The CDR3 sequence is CASSEGQWGDTQYF. The CDR3 nucleotides are TGTGCCAGCAGCGAAGGACAGTGGGGGGATACGCAGTATTTT.

The chain uses TRBV7-9 and TRBJ1-2, with D unresolved. There are 16 residues in the CDR3. Germline V gives CDR1 SEHNR, CDR2 FQNEAQ (reference sequence). Trimming cost V 4 bases and J 0 bases, with 15 bases left between them. The CDR3 spells CASSYRGNYSNYGYTF. Here the CDR3 DNA reads TGTGCCAGCAGCTATAGAGGGAATTATTCTAACTATGGCTACACCTTC.